Below are 21 T cell receptor beta chains sequenced from a single sample in a study of T cells in Graves' hyperthyroidism and ophthalmopathy. TCR beta CDR3 regions were amplified from RNA. TCR CDR3 underwent first-round RT-PCR with the HTBI primer set. One entry per CDR3 protein results from TCRdb running MiXCR on the multiplex PCR reads. There are approximately 600,000 distinct CDR3 sequences in the sample; roughly 15% occur only once, and roughly 4.5% lies in the top ten. The sample was blood. The source is a woman aged 40 to 55 with Graves' ophthalmopathy.

This clonotype has at least ten counts. The V gene is TRBV28, the J gene TRBJ2-4, with a possible D match to TRBD1 (5 bases). Germline CDR1 and CDR2: MDHEN and SYDVKM. V was trimmed by 5 bases and J by 8 bases, leaving 16 bases between them. CDR3 length equals 14 residues. The CDR3 loop is CASSTHVAQDIQYF. Here the CDR3 DNA reads TGTGCCAGCAGTACACACGTGGCACAGGACATTCAGTACTTC.

This clonotype was seen ten or more times. V usage is TRBV6-6 and J usage is TRBJ1-5; 7 bases align to TRBD1. Trimming removed 5 bases from V and 0 bases from J; junction bases left unmatched: 19. The V gene's germline CDR1 is MNHNY and CDR2 SVGAGI (reference sequence). This CDR3 region has 20 residues. The CDR3 DNA is TGTGCCAGCAGTATACTAACAGGGGTCGCGAGGAAATATAGCAATCAGCCCCAGCATTTT. This translates into CASSILTGVARKYSNQPQHF.

This clonotype was counted many times. The V gene is TRBV18, the J gene TRBJ2-5; D not certain. Germline assignment: CDR1 KGHSH and CDR2 LQKENI. The CDR3 has 12 residues. Trimming cost V 8 bases and J 3 bases, with 10 bases left between them. The CDR3 protein is CASTMQKETQYF. In DNA form, the CDR3 reads TGTGCCAGCACTATGCAAAAAGAGACCCAGTACTTC.

This clonotype was observed at least ten times. This chain uses TRBV20-1 with TRBJ2-2, with TRBD2 as a possible D gene (5 bases). Germline V gene sequence: CDR1 DFQATT, CDR2 SNEGSKA (reference sequence). With 0 bases removed from V and 1 base from J, the gap between germline ends came to 12 bases. The CDR3 sequence is 16 residues long. The CDR3 DNA follows: TGCAGTGCTAGAGATCTTAACGGACTGAACACCGGGGAGCTGTTTTTT. It specifies CSARDLNGLNTGELFF.

This clonotype was counted at least ten times. The J gene is TRBJ2-5, the V gene TRBV27; 7 nucleotides align to TRBD1. CDR1 is MNHEY and CDR2 is SMNVEV in the germline V gene (reference sequence). This CDR3 is built from 15 residues. With 6 bases clipped from V and 2 bases from J, the junction kept 9 bases outside the gene matches. The CDR3 region is CASREAEGAQETQYF. The CDR3 DNA sequence: TGTGCCAGCAGAGAAGCCGAGGGGGCACAAGAGACCCAGTACTTC.

The table lists this clonotype with a few counts. V is TRBV7-3 and J is TRBJ1-2, with TRBD1 matching over 8 bases. The V gene's germline CDR1 is SGHTA and CDR2 FQGTGA. The CDR3 is made up of 15 amino acids. V lost 2 bases and J lost 4; bases outside the gene matches: 6. The CDR3, as DNA: TGTGCCAGCAGCTTAGAACAGGGGGACGCCTATGGCTACACCTTC. Residues: CASSLEQGDAYGYTF.

This chain connects TRBV11-2 to TRBJ2-2; the match to TRBD2 covers 7 bases. Germline V gene lookup returns CDR1 SGHAT and CDR2 FQNNGV. V shed 5 bases, J shed 4 bases, and the junction held 13 bases outside the gene matches. The CDR3 is 17 amino acids. This chain's CDR3 is CASSRTAGDLGTGELFF. CDR3 DNA sequence: TGTGCCAGCAGCAGAACGGCGGGAGATTTGGGCACCGGGGAGCTGTTTTTT.

At least ten counts were recorded for this clonotype. V and J are TRBV28 and TRBJ1-2; D unresolved. There are 11 residues in the CDR3. Germline CDR1 MDHEN, CDR2 SYDVKM. V gave up 7 bases and J gave up 8 bases, with 11 bases separating them. The CDR3 DNA sequence: TGTGCCAGCACATCCGGCGGGGGCTACACCTTC. Translated, it gives CASTSGGGYTF.

In its sample, this clonotype was seen many times. The gene calls are TRBV12-3 or TRBV12-4 and TRBJ1-5; TRBD1 might be the D (5 bases). The CDR3 runs to 13 residues. V was trimmed by 5 bases and J by 6 bases, leaving 11 bases between them. CDR3 sequence: CASSTQESQPQHF. The CDR3 DNA follows: TGTGCCAGCAGTACACAGGAAAGTCAGCCCCAGCATTTT.

This clonotype was seen ten or more times. This rearrangement joins TRBV28 to TRBJ2-4; D is undetermined. CDR1 is MDHEN, CDR2 SYDVKM, per germline. The CDR3 loop spans 15 amino acids. V lost 2 bases, J lost 5 bases, and 13 bases lay in between. CDR3 DNA sequence: TGTGCCAGCAGTTTAGGCCAGCTTAGCCAAAACATTCAGTACTTC. Translating gives CASSLGQLSQNIQYF.

This clonotype was seen many times. V gene TRBV6-5 combines with J gene TRBJ1-1; maybe TRBD1 (5 bases). CDR1 and CDR2 (germline): MNHEY, SVGAGI. V dropped 7 bases and J dropped 4 bases, with 16 bases sitting between them. CDR3 length equals 14 residues. CDR3 residues: CASTAGLWLTEAFF. CDR3 nucleotide sequence: TGTGCCAGCACCGCGGGGCTCTGGCTCACTGAAGCTTTCTTT.

The chain carries TRBV3-1 and TRBJ1-5; D perhaps matches TRBD1 (5 bases). The germline CDR1 and CDR2 sequences are LGHDT and YNNKEL (reference sequence). CDR3 length: 15 amino acids. V was cut by 0 bases and J by 8 bases, with 14 bases left in between. CDR3 coding DNA: TGTGCCAGCAGCCAAGATCGGGGGGAGAGCAAGCCCCAGCATTTT. Translating it yields CASSQDRGESKPQHF.

The chain links TRBV14 to TRBJ1-2, with TRBD1 matching over 9 bases. After removal of 3 bases from V and 4 bases from J, the junction contained 6 bases not matched to a gene. From germline, CDR1 is SGHDN and CDR2 FVKESK. The CDR3 contains 15 residues. This CDR3 reads CASSHGTGSLYGYTF. The DNA for the CDR3 is TGTGCCAGCAGCCACGGGACAGGGAGTCTCTATGGCTACACCTTC.

V is TRBV20-1 and J is TRBJ2-2; TRBD2 is a possible D gene (6 bases). This CDR3 region has 14 residues. The V and J ends lost 5 bases and 1 base respectively, with 11 bases between them. From germline, CDR1 is DFQATT and CDR2 SNEGSKA (reference sequence). The CDR3 loop reads CSAGGSRNTGELFF. The DNA for the CDR3 is TGCAGTGCTGGGGGGTCAAGGAACACCGGGGAGCTGTTTTTT.

This clonotype was seen repeatedly, ten times or more. The rearrangement uses TRBV30 and TRBJ2-5; perhaps TRBD1 as D (5 bases). The CDR3 consists of 17 residues. The V gene's germline CDR1 is GTSNPN and CDR2 SVGIG (reference sequence). V was shortened by 3 bases and J by 4 bases, with 24 bases between the two germline ends. CDR3 sequence reads: CAWSPPTGHPRGETQYF. The CDR3 region has the DNA TGTGCCTGGAGCCCCCCTACCGGACACCCTAGGGGAGAGACCCAGTACTTC.

This clonotype was counted at least ten times. The genes are TRBV6-2 or TRBV6-3 and TRBJ2-2; TRBD2 matches 7 bases. Germline CDR1 is MNHEY and CDR2 is SVGEGT. With V trimmed by 3 bases and J by 4 bases, 5 bases remained unmatched. CDR3 length: 15 residues. The chain's CDR3 is CASSYQGGVTGELFF. The CDR3 bases are TGTGCCAGCAGTTATCAGGGAGGGGTCACCGGGGAGCTGTTTTTT.

The sample holds many counts of this clonotype. The chain carries TRBV7-2 and TRBJ2-5; no definite D call. The CDR3 covers 13 residues. Between the trimmed V and J ends, which lost 5 bases and 2 bases, there was a span of 9 bases. Germline values: CDR1 SGHTA, CDR2 FQGNSA. This CDR3 reads CASSQISQETQYF. DNA for the CDR3: TGTGCCAGCAGCCAAATTTCGCAAGAGACCCAGTACTTC.

The sample holds many counts of this clonotype. The chain uses TRBV2 and TRBJ2-7; D possibly corresponds to TRBD1 (6 bases). V was clipped by 1 base and J by 4 bases, with 11 bases between them. Per germline, CDR1 SNHLY and CDR2 FYNNEI. The CDR3 spans 14 residues. The CDR3 region has the DNA TGTGCCAGCAGTGAAGGCAGGGGCATATACGAGCAGTACTTC. It specifies CASSEGRGIYEQYF.

This clonotype was observed many times. The rearrangement links TRBV7-3 to TRBJ1-5; no reliable D call. Per the germline V gene, CDR1 is SGHTA and CDR2 is FQGTGA. This CDR3 region has 13 residues. V lost 8 bases, J lost 3 bases, and 11 bases lay in between. The CDR3 sequence: CASEASNNQPQHF. CDR3 sequence (DNA): TGTGCCAGCGAGGCATCTAACAATCAGCCCCAGCATTTT.

The rearrangement uses TRBV5-1 and TRBJ2-7; 9 bases are a match to TRBD1. From germline, CDR1 is SGHRS and CDR2 YFSETQ. The V gene end was trimmed by 0 bases and the J gene end by 9 bases; junction bases not matched to a gene: 7. The CDR3 is 14 amino acids. CDR3 coding DNA: TGCGCCAGCAGCTTGGGATCAACAGGGGGCGTGCAGTACTTC. It is translated as CASSLGSTGGVQYF.

This clonotype was detected many times. The chain has TRBV5-1 and TRBJ2-3; a possible D gene is TRBD2 (6 bases). V was cut by 0 bases and J by 5 bases, with 10 bases left in between. This CDR3 has 14 residues. CDR1 is SGHRS, CDR2 YFSETQ, per germline. DNA for the CDR3: TGCGCCAGCAGCTTGGTGCGGGATATAGATACGCAGTATTTT. Amino acid sequence: CASSLVRDIDTQYF. The full variable domain, rest sourced from reference TRBV5-1 and TRBJ2-3, is KAGVTQTPRYLIKTRGQQVTLSCSPISGHRSVSWYQQTPGQGLQFLFEYFSETQRNKGNFPGRFSGRQFSNSRSEMNVSTLELGDSALYLCASSLVRDIDTQYFGPGTRLTVL.